One and the same sample provided the 3 T cell receptor beta chains below, sequenced in a study of blood T cell repertoires in COVID-19. Profiling relied on immunoSEQ multiplex PCR, and the TCRdb table lists in-frame clones only, not all of them. The sample lists 140,000 to 150,000 clones; approximately 80% were seen once. Sequencing was done on a sample of peripheral blood. The receptors were sampled from a man aged 60 to 75 with active or convalescent COVID-19.

The chain is built from TRBV24-1 and TRBJ1-1, with 10 bases matching TRBD1. Germline values: CDR1 KGHDR, CDR2 SFDVKD. The V gene end was trimmed by 3 bases and the J gene end by 7 bases; junction bases not matched to a gene: 7. This CDR3 contains 15 residues. The CDR3 loop is CATSDTRQGANEAFF. CDR3 DNA sequence: TGTGCCACCAGTGATACTCGACAGGGGGCTAATGAAGCTTTCTTT.

J is TRBJ1-4 and V is TRBV11-3; D is unclear. The CDR3 totals 14 residues. V lost 3 bases and J 7 bases, leaving 12 bases between the germline ends. Germline V gives CDR1 SGHNT, CDR2 YENEEA. CDR3 sequence: CASSFRGQGEKLFF. DNA of the CDR3: TGTGCCAGCAGCTTCCGGGGTCAAGGTGAAAAACTGTTTTTT. The full variable domain, its missing parts supplied by reference TRBV11-3 and TRBJ1-4, is EAGVVQSPRYKIIEKKQPVAFWCNPISGHNTLYWYLQNLGQGPELLIRYENEEAVDDSQLPKDRFSAERLKGVDSTLKIQPAELGDSAVYLCASSFRGQGEKLFFGSGTQLSVL.

The chain couples TRBV10-3 to TRBJ1-5, with TRBD1 as a possible D gene (5 bases). The V end was cut by 3 bases, the J end by 2 bases, with 11 bases between. There are 15 residues in the CDR3. Germline lookup yields CDR1 ENHRY and CDR2 SYGVKD. The CDR3 region has the DNA TGTGCCATCAGTGAAGACAGAGGTGGCAATCAGCCCCAGCATTTT. Translated, it gives CAISEDRGGNQPQHF.